Listed below are T cell receptor beta chains from one sample, sequenced in a study of CD8+ T cells in alopecia areata. Sequencing was performed with immunoSEQ multiplex PCR; in TCRdb, only in-frame clones are kept and a portion is missing. The top ten hold under 25% of the sample, which has 110,000 or so clones, around 59% seen once. The material sequenced was CD8+ T cells sorted from blood. These receptors came from a human donor in good health. Both conserved end residues are part of each CDR3. The order of the fields is V gene, D gene, clone size, J gene, CDR3 protein, CDR3 DNA. The D gene is left open where the match is weak. Not all rows give a size; the values are once, few, many and, for expanded clones, a class.

v_call: TRBV6-5
d_call: TRBD1
clone_size: .
j_call: TRBJ1-1
cdr3_aa: CASSYLEGQMNTEAFF
cdr3_nt: TGTGCCAGCAGTTATCTCGAGGGACAGATGAACACTGAAGCTTTCTTT

v_call: TRBV19
d_call: .
clone_size: many
j_call: TRBJ2-3
cdr3_aa: CAKTTGGTEDTQYF
cdr3_nt: TGTGCCAAAACTACTGGGGGGACCGAAGATACGCAGTATTTT

v_call: TRBV25-1
d_call: .
clone_size: .
j_call: TRBJ1-1
cdr3_aa: CASRRGTEAFF
cdr3_nt: TGTGCCAGCAGAAGGGGAACTGAAGCTTTCTTT

v_call: TRBV5-1
d_call: .
clone_size: .
j_call: TRBJ2-3
cdr3_aa: CASSLVGAGGTDTQYF
cdr3_nt: TGCGCCAGCAGCTTAGTAGGGGCAGGGGGCACAGATACGCAGTATTTT

v_call: TRBV6-6
d_call: TRBD1
clone_size: .
j_call: TRBJ2-5
cdr3_aa: CASRSGGRETQYF
cdr3_nt: TGTGCCAGCAGATCAGGGGGCCGAGAGACCCAGTACTTC

v_call: TRBV11-2
d_call: TRBD2
clone_size: .
j_call: TRBJ2-7
cdr3_aa: CASSLPSGGLYEQYF
cdr3_nt: TGTGCCAGCAGCCTTCCAAGCGGGGGGCTCTACGAGCAGTACTTC

v_call: TRBV4-1
d_call: .
clone_size: .
j_call: TRBJ1-2
cdr3_aa: CASSQVDRSRYGYTF
cdr3_nt: TGCGCCAGCAGCCAAGTTGACAGGTCCCGCTATGGCTACACCTTC

v_call: TRBV2
d_call: TRBD1
clone_size: few
j_call: TRBJ1-1
cdr3_aa: CASSGGQGLNTEAFF
cdr3_nt: TGTGCCAGCAGTGGAGGACAGGGTCTAAACACTGAAGCTTTCTTT

v_call: TRBV30
d_call: TRBD1
clone_size: .
j_call: TRBJ1-5
cdr3_aa: CAWSVQGNQPQHF
cdr3_nt: TGTGCCTGGAGTGTACAGGGGAATCAGCCCCAGCATTTT

v_call: TRBV11-2
d_call: .
clone_size: .
j_call: TRBJ1-6
cdr3_aa: CASSALFMLNSPLHF
cdr3_nt: TGTGCCAGCAGCGCCCTGTTTATGCTAAATTCACCCCTCCACTTT

v_call: TRBV19
d_call: .
clone_size: few
j_call: TRBJ2-7
cdr3_aa: CASSVRGVGEQYF
cdr3_nt: TGTGCCAGTAGTGTCCGAGGGGTCGGCGAGCAGTACTTC

v_call: TRBV5-6
d_call: TRBD1
clone_size: .
j_call: TRBJ1-2
cdr3_aa: CASSLLRGPFDYTF
cdr3_nt: TGTGCCAGCAGCTTGTTGAGGGGGCCGTTCGACTACACCTTC

v_call: TRBV11-2
d_call: .
clone_size: few
j_call: TRBJ1-2
cdr3_aa: CASSPWTRESYGYTF
cdr3_nt: TGTGCCAGCAGCCCATGGACGAGAGAGAGCTATGGCTACACCTTC

v_call: TRBV29-1
d_call: .
clone_size: once
j_call: TRBJ1-2
cdr3_aa: CSVGWDKGTYGYTF
cdr3_nt: TGCAGCGTTGGGTGGGACAAGGGGACTTATGGCTACACCTTC

v_call: TRBV29-1
d_call: .
clone_size: .
j_call: TRBJ1-1
cdr3_aa: CSVPGSAFF
cdr3_nt: TGCAGCGTCCCCGGTTCGGCTTTCTTT

v_call: TRBV27
d_call: .
clone_size: .
j_call: TRBJ1-5
cdr3_aa: CASSQDRNQPQHF
cdr3_nt: TGTGCCAGCAGCCAAGACAGGAATCAGCCCCAGCATTTT

v_call: TRBV27
d_call: .
clone_size: .
j_call: TRBJ1-1
cdr3_aa: CASSLGSGTEAFF
cdr3_nt: TGTGCCAGCAGTTTGGGCTCGGGGACCGAAGCTTTCTTT

v_call: TRBV29-1
d_call: TRBD2
clone_size: .
j_call: TRBJ2-1
cdr3_aa: CSVEGPLSGGPSNEQFF
cdr3_nt: TGCAGCGTTGAGGGACCACTTAGCGGGGGGCCCTCCAATGAGCAGTTCTTC

v_call: TRBV7-2
d_call: TRBD2
clone_size: .
j_call: TRBJ2-7
cdr3_aa: CASSVTHRALADPREYF
cdr3_nt: TGTGCCAGCAGCGTCACCCATCGAGCGCTAGCGGATCCCCGGGAGTACTTC

v_call: TRBV28
d_call: TRBD1
clone_size: .
j_call: TRBJ1-2
cdr3_aa: CASAAGTEINYGYTF
cdr3_nt: TGTGCCAGCGCTGCCGGGACAGAGATTAACTATGGCTACACCTTC

v_call: TRBV4-3
d_call: .
clone_size: .
j_call: TRBJ1-6
cdr3_aa: CASSQDRLGEYNSPLHF
cdr3_nt: TGCGCCAGCAGCCAAGATCGATTAGGAGAATATAATTCACCCCTCCACTTT

v_call: TRBV6-5
d_call: TRBD1
clone_size: .
j_call: TRBJ2-2
cdr3_aa: CASSSSDRAGGELFF
cdr3_nt: TGTGCCAGCAGTTCGTCGGACAGGGCGGGCGGGGAGCTGTTTTTT

v_call: TRBV7-9
d_call: .
clone_size: few
j_call: TRBJ1-2
cdr3_aa: CASSLGDGYTF
cdr3_nt: TGTGCCAGCAGCTTAGGTGATGGCTACACCTTC

v_call: TRBV4-3
d_call: .
clone_size: .
j_call: TRBJ2-1
cdr3_aa: CASSPAAQVSSYNEQFF
cdr3_nt: TGCGCCAGCAGCCCGGCCGCACAGGTCAGCTCCTACAATGAGCAGTTCTTC

v_call: TRBV7-9
d_call: .
clone_size: .
j_call: TRBJ2-7
cdr3_aa: CASSLKGRAYEQYF
cdr3_nt: TGTGCCAGCAGCTTAAAGGGAAGAGCCTACGAGCAGTACTTC

v_call: TRBV2
d_call: TRBD1
clone_size: .
j_call: TRBJ1-5
cdr3_aa: CASREQGVGVSQHF
cdr3_nt: TGTGCCAGCAGAGAACAGGGGGTCGGGGTTTCCCAGCATTTT